This T cell receptor beta chain was captured by sequencing in a study of shared clonotypes between healthy human individuals. Profiling relied on immunoSEQ multiplex PCR, and the TCRdb table lists in-frame clones only, not all of them. The sample carries a few million clones, around 95% recorded once. Details on this clone: Additional DNA sequences in this sample encode the identical CDR3.

This receptor was identified in a man younger than 35 in good health. Sequenced input: naive CD4+ T cells sorted from blood. Regarding subset: CD45RA+ positively selected.

The CDR3 is CASSLGTTYNEQFF. In DNA form, the CDR3 reads TGTGCCAGCAGCCTCGGGACTACATACAATGAGCAGTTCTTC. This rearrangement joins TRBV7-9 to TRBJ2-1; 7 nucleotides agree with TRBD2. The CDR3 covers 14 residues. The V and J ends lost 5 bases and 4 bases, in that order; junction bases with no gene match: 5. Germline CDR1 reads SEHNR; CDR2 reads FQNEAQ (reference sequence).